The clone carrying this T cell receptor beta chain was detected only a few times. The study ran its PCR with 60 Vbeta and 13 Jbeta primers. Measured with immunoSEQ multiplex PCR; TCRdb has only the in-frame clones, and not every one. The sample holds 95,000 to 150,000 clones, over 65% seen once. The data are from a study of cytomegalovirus exposure and HLA in healthy donors. The specimen sequenced was PBMCs. This TCR came from a man aged 35 to 55 in good health and CMV-seropositive.

The DNA of the CDR3 is TGTGCCAGCAGCTCCGCGGGCGGTCCAGATACGCAGTATTTT. This encodes CASSSAGGPDTQYF. J is TRBJ2-3 and V is TRBV7-3, with a possible D match to TRBD2 (5 bases). This CDR3 region has 14 residues. Trimming cost V 4 bases and J 4 bases, with 12 bases left between them. CDR1 SGHTA and CDR2 FQGTGA come from the germline V gene.